The clone carrying this T cell receptor beta chain was detected many times. Its specificity is unknown. These data originate in a study of T cells in Graves' hyperthyroidism and ophthalmopathy. Findings and limits, study-wide: With a median lead of about 6.9 months before onset, the model predicted ophthalmopathy.

Orbital computed tomography and thyroid ultrasound, together with serum TRAb and thyroxine and clinical symptoms, were used for diagnoses. Researchers amplified the TCR beta CDR3 regions from RNA transcripts. Initially, a first-round RT-PCR of the TCR CDR3 employed the HTBI primer set. TCRdb called the multiplex PCR reads again in MiXCR, with one record for every CDR3 protein. The sample shows fewer than 650,000 distinct CDR3 sequences, approximately 15% of them seen only once. After removal of 5 bases from V and 4 bases from J, the junction contained 8 bases not matched to a gene. Germline V lookup: CDR1 SEHNR, CDR2 FQNEAQ (reference sequence). This CDR3 region has 15 residues.

The rearrangement uses TRBV7-9 and TRBJ2-5; 9 bases agree with TRBD1. Sequences were obtained from blood. The sequence was collected from a young woman with Graves' ophthalmopathy. This CDR3 reads CASSTGQGLGETQYF. The CDR3 DNA reads TGTGCCAGCAGCACGGGACAGGGTTTGGGAGAGACCCAGTACTTC.